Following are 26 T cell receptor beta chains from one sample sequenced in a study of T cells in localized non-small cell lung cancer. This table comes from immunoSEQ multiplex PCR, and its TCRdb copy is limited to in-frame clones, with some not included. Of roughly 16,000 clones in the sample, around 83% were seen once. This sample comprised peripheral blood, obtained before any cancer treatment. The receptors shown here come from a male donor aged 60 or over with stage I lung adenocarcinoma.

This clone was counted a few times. This chain's CDR3 is CASSLASENEQFF. CDR3 sequence (DNA): TGTGCCAGCAGCTTGGCCTCGGAAAATGAGCAGTTCTTC. This rearrangement joins TRBV4-2 to TRBJ2-1; D is unclear. Trimming removed 5 bases at V and 7 bases at J, with 12 bases between. The V gene's germline CDR1 is LGHNA and CDR2 YNFKEQ. The CDR3 length is 13 residues.

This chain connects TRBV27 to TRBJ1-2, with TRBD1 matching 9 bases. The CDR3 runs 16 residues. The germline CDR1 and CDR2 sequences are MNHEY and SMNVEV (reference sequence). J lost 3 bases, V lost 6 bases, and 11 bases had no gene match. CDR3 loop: CASRPGTGKKDYGYTF. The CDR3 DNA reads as TGTGCCAGCAGACCCGGGACAGGGAAAAAGGACTATGGCTACACCTTC.

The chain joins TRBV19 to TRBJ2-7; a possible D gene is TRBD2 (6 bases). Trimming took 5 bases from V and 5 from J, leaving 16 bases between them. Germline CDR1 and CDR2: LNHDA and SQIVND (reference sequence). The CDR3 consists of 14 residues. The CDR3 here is CASSLRGGKNEQYF. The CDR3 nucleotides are TGTGCCAGTAGTCTCCGAGGAGGGAAAAACGAGCAGTACTTC. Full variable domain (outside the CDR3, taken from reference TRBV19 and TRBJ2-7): DGGITQSPKYLFRKEGQNVTLSCEQNLNHDAMYWYRQDPGQGLRLIYYSQIVNDFQKGDIAEGYSVSREKKESFPLTVTSAQKNPTAFYLCASSLRGGKNEQYFGPGTRLTVT.

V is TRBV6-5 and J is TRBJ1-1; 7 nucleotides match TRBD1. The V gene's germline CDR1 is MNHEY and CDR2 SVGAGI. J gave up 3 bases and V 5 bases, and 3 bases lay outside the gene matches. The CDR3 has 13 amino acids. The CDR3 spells CASSRQGYTEAFF. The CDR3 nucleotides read TGTGCCAGCAGTCGACAGGGATACACTGAAGCTTTCTTT.

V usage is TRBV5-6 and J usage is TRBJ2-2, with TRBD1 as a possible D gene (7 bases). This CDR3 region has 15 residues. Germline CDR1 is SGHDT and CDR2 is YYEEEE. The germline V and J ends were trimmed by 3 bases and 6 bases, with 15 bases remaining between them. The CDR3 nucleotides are TGTGCCAGCAGCTCACGACAGGGAGGCCCCGGGGAGCTGTTTTTT. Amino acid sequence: CASSSRQGGPGELFF. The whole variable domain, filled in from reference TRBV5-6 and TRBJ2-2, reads DAGVTQSPTHLIKTRGQQVTLRCSPKSGHDTVSWYQQALGQGPQFIFQYYEEEERQRGNFPDRFSGHQFPNYSSELNVNALLLGDSALYLCASSSRQGGPGELFFGEGSRLTVL.

In DNA form, the CDR3 reads TGCAGCGTGGACCGACTAGCGGGGGGCGGGAACATTCAGTACTTC. Its translation: CSVDRLAGGGNIQYF. This sequence joins TRBV29-1 and TRBJ2-4; the match to TRBD2 covers 13 bases. The germline CDR1 and CDR2 sequences are SQVTM and ANQGSEA. V lost 6 bases and J lost 7; bases outside the gene matches: 9. The CDR3 extends over 15 amino acids.

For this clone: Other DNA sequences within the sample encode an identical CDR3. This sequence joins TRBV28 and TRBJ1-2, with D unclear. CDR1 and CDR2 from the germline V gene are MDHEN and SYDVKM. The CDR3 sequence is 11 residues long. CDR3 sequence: CGLFDNYGYTF. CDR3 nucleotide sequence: TGTGGTCTCTTCGACAACTATGGCTACACCTTC.

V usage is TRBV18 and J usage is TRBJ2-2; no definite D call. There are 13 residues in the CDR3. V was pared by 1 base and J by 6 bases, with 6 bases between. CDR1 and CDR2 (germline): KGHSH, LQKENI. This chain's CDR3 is CASSPRTAGELFF. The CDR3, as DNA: TGTGCCAGCTCACCACGCACAGCCGGGGAGCTGTTTTTT.

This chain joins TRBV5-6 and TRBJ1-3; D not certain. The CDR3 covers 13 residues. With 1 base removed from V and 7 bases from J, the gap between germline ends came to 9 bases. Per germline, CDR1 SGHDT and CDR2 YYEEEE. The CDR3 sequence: CASSLWQANTIYF. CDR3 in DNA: TGTGCCAGCAGCTTGTGGCAGGCGAACACCATATATTTT.

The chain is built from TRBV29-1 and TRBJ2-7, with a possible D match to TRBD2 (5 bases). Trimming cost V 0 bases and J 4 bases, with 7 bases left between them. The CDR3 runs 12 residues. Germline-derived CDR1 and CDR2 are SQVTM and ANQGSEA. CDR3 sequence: CSVEESGYEQYF. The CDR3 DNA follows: TGCAGCGTTGAAGAAAGCGGTTACGAGCAGTACTTC.

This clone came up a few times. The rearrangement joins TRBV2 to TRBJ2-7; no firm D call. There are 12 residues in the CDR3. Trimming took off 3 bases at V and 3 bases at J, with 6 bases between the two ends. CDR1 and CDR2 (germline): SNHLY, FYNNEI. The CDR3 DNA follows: TGTGCCAGCAGTGAGATAGGCTACGAGCAGTACTTC. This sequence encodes CASSEIGYEQYF.

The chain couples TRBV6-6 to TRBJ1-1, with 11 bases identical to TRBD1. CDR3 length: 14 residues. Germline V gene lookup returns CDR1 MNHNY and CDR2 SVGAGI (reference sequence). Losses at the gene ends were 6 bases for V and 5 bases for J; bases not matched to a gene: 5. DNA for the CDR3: TGTGCCAGCAGACAGGGGACAGGGGGTACTGAAGCTTTCTTT. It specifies CASRQGTGGTEAFF.

This CDR3 reads CASSPEGGTDTQYF. As DNA, the CDR3 is TGTGCCAGCTCACCGGAGGGTGGCACAGATACGCAGTATTTT. The rearrangement joins TRBV18 to TRBJ2-3; perhaps TRBD2 as D (6 bases). V gave up 3 bases and J gave up 1 base, with 8 bases separating them. The CDR3 sequence is 14 residues long. From germline, CDR1 is KGHSH and CDR2 LQKENI. The whole variable domain, filled in from reference TRBV18 and TRBJ2-3, reads NAGVMQNPRHLVRRRGQEARLRCSPMKGHSHVYWYRQLPEEGLKFMVYLQKENIIDESGMPKERFSAEFPKEGPSILRIQQVVRGDSAAYFCASSPEGGTDTQYFGPGTRLTVL.

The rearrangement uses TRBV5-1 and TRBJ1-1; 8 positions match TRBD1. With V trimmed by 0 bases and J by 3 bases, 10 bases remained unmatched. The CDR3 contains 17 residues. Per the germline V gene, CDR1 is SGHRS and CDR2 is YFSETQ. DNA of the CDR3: TGCGCCAGCAGCTTGGTCCCCCGGCAGGGGGCGTACACTGAAGCTTTCTTT. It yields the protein CASSLVPRQGAYTEAFF.

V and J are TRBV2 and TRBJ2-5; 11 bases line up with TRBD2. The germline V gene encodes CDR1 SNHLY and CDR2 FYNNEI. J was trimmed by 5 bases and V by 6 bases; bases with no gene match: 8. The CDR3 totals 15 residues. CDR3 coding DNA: TGTGCCAGCAGGCCTCAGACTAGCGGGGAGGAGACCCAGTACTTC. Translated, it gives CASRPQTSGEETQYF.

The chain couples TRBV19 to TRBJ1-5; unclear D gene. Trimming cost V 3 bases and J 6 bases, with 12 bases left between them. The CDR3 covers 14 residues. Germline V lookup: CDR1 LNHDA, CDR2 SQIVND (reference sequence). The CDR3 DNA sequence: TGTGCCAGTAGTATCTATGGGGTCGCTCAGCCCCAGCATTTT. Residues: CASSIYGVAQPQHF.

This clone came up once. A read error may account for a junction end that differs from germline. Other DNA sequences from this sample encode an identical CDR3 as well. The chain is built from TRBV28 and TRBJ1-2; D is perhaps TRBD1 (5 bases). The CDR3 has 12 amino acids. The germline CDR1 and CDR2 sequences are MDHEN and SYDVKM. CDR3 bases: TGTGCCAGCAGCATTCCGGGGGATGGCTACACCTTT. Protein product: CASSIPGDGYTF.

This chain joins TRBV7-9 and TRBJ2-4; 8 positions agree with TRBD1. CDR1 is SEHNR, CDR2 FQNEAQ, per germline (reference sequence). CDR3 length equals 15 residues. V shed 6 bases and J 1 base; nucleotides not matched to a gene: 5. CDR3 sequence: CASSFRQGAKNIQYF. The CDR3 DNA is TGTGCCAGCAGTTTTAGACAGGGGGCCAAAAACATTCAGTACTTC.

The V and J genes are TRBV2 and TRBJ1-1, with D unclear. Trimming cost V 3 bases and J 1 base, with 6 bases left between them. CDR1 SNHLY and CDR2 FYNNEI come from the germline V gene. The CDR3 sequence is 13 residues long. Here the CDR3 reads CASSEIQNTEAFF. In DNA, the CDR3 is TGTGCCAGCAGTGAGATACAGAACACTGAAGCTTTCTTT.

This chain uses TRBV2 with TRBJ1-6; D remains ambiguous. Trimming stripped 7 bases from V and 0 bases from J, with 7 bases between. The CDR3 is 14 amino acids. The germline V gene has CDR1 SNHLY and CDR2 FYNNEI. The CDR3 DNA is TGTGCCAGCAAGAGGAGCTCCTATAATTCACCCCTCCACTTT. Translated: CASKRSSYNSPLHF.

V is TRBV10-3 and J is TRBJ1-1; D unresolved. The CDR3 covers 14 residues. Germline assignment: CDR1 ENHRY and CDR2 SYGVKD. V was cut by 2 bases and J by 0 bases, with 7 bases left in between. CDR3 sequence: CAISEGIMNTEAFF. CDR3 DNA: TGTGCCATCAGTGAGGGGATCATGAACACTGAAGCTTTCTTT.

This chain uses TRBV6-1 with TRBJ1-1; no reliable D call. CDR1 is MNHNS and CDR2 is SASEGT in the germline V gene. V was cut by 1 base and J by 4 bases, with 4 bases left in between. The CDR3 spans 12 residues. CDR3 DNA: TGTGCCAGCAGTGAAGGGGGCACTGAAGCTTTCTTT. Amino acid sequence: CASSEGGTEAFF.

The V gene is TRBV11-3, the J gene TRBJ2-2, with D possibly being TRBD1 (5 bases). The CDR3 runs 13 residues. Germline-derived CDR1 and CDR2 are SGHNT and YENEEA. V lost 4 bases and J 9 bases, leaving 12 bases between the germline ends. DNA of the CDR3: TGTGCCAGCAGCTCCAGGGATCCCAGGGAGCTGTTTTTT. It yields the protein CASSSRDPRELFF.

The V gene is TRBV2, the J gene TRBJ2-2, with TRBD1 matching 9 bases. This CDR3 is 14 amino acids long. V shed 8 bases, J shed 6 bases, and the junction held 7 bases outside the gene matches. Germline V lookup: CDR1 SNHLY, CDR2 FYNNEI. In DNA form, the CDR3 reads TGTGCCAGCGCTGACACAGGGGGCTCCGGGGAGCTGTTTTTT. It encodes CASADTGGSGELFF.

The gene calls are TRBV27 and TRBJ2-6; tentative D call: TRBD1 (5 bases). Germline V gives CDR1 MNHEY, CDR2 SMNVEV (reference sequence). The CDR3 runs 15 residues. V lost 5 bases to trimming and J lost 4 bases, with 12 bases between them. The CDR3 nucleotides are TGTGCCAGCAGTCCCCCAGGGATAGGGGCCAACGTCCTGACTTTC. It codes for CASSPPGIGANVLTF.

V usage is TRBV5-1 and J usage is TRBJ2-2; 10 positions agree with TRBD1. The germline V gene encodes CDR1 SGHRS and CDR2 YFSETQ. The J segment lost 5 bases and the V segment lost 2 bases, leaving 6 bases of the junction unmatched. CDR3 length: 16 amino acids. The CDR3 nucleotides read TGCGCCAGCAGCTTCTCCGGGACAGGGGTTACCGGGGAGCTGTTTTTT. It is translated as CASSFSGTGVTGELFF.